This entry describes one T cell receptor (beta chain). What this receptor recognizes is not known. Base qualities are not recorded, but no much larger clone differs from it by a single base. The data were taken from a study of lymphopenia after photon versus proton radiotherapy (dated by TCRdb to about 2019). In terms of the full investigation: In patients with gastrointestinal tumors who developed high-grade lymphopenia, the study compared the immunological effects of photon radiation therapy with those of proton radiation therapy. The cohort included 20 or so patients with gastrointestinal tumors who developed lymphopenia after receiving either photon or proton therapy. The study aimed to characterize how the two radiation modalities differ in their impact on the immune system.

The investigation overall reported the following: The survival association was examined only in patients who died, and the authors described better survival with proton therapy as a possibility, not as a demonstrated result. After the lymphocyte count nadir, photon-treated repertoires showed oligoclonal expansion, especially of CD8+ Temra cells, which drove the drop in diversity. Across the cohort, among patients who died, a greater drop in TCR diversity after the nadir was inversely correlated with overall survival time. During treatment, patients who received proton therapy stayed relatively stable, whereas patients who received photon therapy lost naive T cells and TCR diversity and gained effector/memory populations.

Sequences MNHEY (CDR1) and SVGAGI (CDR2) are obtained from the germline V gene. There are 15 amino acids in the CDR3, from cysteine to phenylalanine inclusive. Solely the CDR3 DNA is kept, with 45 bases framed from the first base. V lost 2 bases and J lost 3 bases; the stretch between them is 13 bases long. Libraries were built with the immunoSEQ multiplex PCR assay. T cell repertoires were profiled by deep sequencing of rearranged TCR beta loci, alongside multiparametric flow cytometry. The table comes from immuneACCESS by way of TCRdb, which keeps in-frame sequences with V and J called. Part of the clones is missing from these tables; in studies checked, under half for an unresolved V gene and the rest for unknown reasons. This sample comprises some 40,000 clones, 90% to 95% of them detected only once. In total, the top ten clones hold 13% to 15% of the sample.

The rearrangement joined TRBV6-5 to TRBJ1-1, with TRBD1 tentatively as D gene (6 bases match). Here the sequenced sample was peripheral blood, taken from a patient treated with photon-based radiotherapy. The source of this sequence is a man in his 60s with cholangiocarcinoma. In nucleotides, the sequence is TGTGCCAGCAGTTACGTGGGAGAGGGGGACACTGAAGCTTTCTTT. Its amino acids are CASSYVGEGDTEAFF.